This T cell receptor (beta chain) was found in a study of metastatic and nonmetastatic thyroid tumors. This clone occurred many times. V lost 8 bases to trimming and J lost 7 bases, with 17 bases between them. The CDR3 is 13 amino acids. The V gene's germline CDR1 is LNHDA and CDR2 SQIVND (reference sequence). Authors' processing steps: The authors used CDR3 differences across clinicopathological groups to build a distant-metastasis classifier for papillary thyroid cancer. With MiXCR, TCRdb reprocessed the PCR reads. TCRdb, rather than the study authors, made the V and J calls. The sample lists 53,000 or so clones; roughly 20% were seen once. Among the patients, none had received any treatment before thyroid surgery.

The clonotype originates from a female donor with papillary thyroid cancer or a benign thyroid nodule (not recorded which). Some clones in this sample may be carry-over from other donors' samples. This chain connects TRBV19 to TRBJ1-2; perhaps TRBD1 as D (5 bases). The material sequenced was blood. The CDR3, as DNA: TGTGCCAGTTGGACCGACAGTCAGGCTGGCTACACCTTC. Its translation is CASWTDSQAGYTF.